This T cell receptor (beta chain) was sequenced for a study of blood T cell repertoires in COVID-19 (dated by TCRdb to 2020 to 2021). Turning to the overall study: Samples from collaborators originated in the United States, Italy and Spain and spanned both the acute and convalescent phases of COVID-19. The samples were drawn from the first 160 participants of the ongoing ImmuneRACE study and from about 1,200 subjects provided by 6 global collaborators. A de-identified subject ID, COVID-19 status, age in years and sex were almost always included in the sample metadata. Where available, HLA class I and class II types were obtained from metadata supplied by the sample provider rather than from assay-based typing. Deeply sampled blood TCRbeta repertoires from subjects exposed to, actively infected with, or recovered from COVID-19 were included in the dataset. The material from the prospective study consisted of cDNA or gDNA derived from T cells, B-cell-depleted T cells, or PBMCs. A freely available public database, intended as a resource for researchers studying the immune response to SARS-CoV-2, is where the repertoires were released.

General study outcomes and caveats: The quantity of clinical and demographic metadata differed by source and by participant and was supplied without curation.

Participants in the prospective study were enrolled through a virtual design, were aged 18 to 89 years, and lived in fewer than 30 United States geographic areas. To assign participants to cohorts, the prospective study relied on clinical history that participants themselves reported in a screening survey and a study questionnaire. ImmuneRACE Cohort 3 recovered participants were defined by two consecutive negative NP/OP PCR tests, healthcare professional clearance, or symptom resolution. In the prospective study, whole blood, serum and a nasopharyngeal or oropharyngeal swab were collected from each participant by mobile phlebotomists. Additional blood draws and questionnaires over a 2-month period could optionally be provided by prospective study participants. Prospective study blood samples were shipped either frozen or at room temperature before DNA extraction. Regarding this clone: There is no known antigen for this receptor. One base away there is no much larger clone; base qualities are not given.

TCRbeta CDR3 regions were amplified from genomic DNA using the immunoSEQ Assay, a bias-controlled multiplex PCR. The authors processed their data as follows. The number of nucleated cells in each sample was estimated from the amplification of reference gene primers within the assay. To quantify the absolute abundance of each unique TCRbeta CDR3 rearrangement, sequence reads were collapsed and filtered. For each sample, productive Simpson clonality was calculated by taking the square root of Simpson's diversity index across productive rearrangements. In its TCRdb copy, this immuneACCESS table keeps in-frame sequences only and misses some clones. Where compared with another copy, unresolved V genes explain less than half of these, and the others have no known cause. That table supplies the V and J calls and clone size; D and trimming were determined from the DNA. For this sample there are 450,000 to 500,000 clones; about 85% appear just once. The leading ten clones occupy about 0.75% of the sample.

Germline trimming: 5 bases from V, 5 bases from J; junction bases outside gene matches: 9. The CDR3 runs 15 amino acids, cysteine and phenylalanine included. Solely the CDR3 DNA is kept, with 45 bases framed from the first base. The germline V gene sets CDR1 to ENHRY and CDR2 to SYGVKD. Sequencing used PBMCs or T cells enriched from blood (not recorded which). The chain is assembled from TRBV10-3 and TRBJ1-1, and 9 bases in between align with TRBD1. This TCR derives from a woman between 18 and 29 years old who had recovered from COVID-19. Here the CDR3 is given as CAISPPDRGGTEAFF. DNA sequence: TGTGCCATCAGTCCACCCGACAGGGGGGGGACTGAAGCTTTCTTT.